This TCR beta chain appears in the sequencing data of a study of blood T cell repertoires in COVID-19. As for the study in general: Acute and convalescent COVID-19 samples came from the United States, Italy and Spain. From T cells, B-cell-depleted T cells, or PBMCs came the material, which was cDNA or gDNA.

How the authors handled the data: Using reference gene primer amplification, nucleated cell counts were estimated. The data were produced by immunoSEQ multiplex PCR, yet TCRdb's version contains in-frame clones alone and is incomplete. V, J and clone size are those of that table, while D and trimming were read from the DNA. The data contain more than 350,000 clones, approximately 89% of them singletons. Trimming took off 7 bases at V and 0 bases at J, with 13 bases between the two ends. This CDR3 region has 15 residues. Germline CDR1 reads MDHEN; CDR2 reads SYDVKM. The source of this sequence is a woman aged 25 to 39 with COVID-19, enrolled during active disease. This rearrangement joins TRBV28 to TRBJ1-5, with D perhaps matching TRBD1 (6 bases). The material sequenced was peripheral blood. The CDR3 loop reads CASNTGIGSNQPQHF. As DNA, the CDR3 is TGTGCCAGCAATACAGGGATTGGTAGCAATCAGCCCCAGCATTTT.